This T cell receptor beta chain was sequenced in a study of PD-L1 blockade in urothelial cancer. Study in general: Patients previously received 0 to 3 chemotherapy regimens. Among blood samples, the median T cell count was some 150,000.

Measured with immunoSEQ multiplex PCR; TCRdb has only the in-frame clones, and not every one. The table lists about 57,000 clones, roughly 79% of them singletons, with 4.5% to 6% in the top ten. Germline loops: CDR1 SGHNT, CDR2 YENEEA. The CDR3 extends over 15 amino acids. Trimming took 3 bases from V and 5 from J; bases not matched to a gene: 9. Specified time point: pretreatment peripheral blood. The clonotype originates from an older man with urothelial cancer. The chain uses TRBV11-3 and TRBJ2-5; TRBD2 matches at 7 bases. The source material was PBMCs, sampled around atezolizumab (anti-PD-L1) treatment. The CDR3 here is CASSFLAVPGETQYF. CDR3 bases: TGTGCCAGCAGCTTTCTAGCGGTACCTGGGGAGACCCAGTACTTC. Full variable domain (rest looked up from reference TRBV11-3 and TRBJ2-5): EAGVVQSPRYKIIEKKQPVAFWCNPISGHNTLYWYLQNLGQGPELLIRYENEEAVDDSQLPKDRFSAERLKGVDSTLKIQPAELGDSAVYLCASSFLAVPGETQYFGPGTRLLVL.